This TCR beta chain was captured in a study of OX40 agonist ivuxolimab in advanced cancers. The study's findings and limits: It was not determined which antigens were specifically recognized by the peripheral T cells that had undergone clonal expansion. In general, CD8+ T cells held more expanded clones than CD4+ did, on average.

Per germline, CDR1 SEHNR and CDR2 FQNEAQ (reference sequence). V lost 5 bases, J lost 0 bases, and 8 bases lay in between. There are 14 residues in the CDR3. Clones were read by immunoSEQ multiplex PCR, and TCRdb kept only the in-frame ones, dropping some. The repertoire holds about 48,000 clones, with about four fifths as singletons. Concerning this clone itself: The antigen is unknown.

V and J are TRBV7-9 and TRBJ1-3; the D is unclear. Sequenced material: CD4+ or CD8+ T cells sorted from blood, taken in a trial of the OX40 agonist ivuxolimab. This sequence originates from an adult with an advanced solid tumor such as melanoma, head and neck, liver or kidney cancer. DNA of the CDR3: TGTGCCAGCAGCCGGACGGGCTCTGGAAACACCATATATTTT. Its protein product is CASSRTGSGNTIYF.